This T cell receptor (beta chain) was obtained from a study of T cell responses to AZD1222 COVID-19 vaccine. This CDR3 has 14 amino acids. The V and J ends lost 7 bases and 3 bases respectively, with 13 bases between them. Germline V gene sequence: CDR1 LNHDA, CDR2 SQIVND (reference sequence). Study-level results: Clonal diversity was possibly underestimated; the donors were predominantly white British and more often female.

Points on this clone: Its target is unknown.

TCRdb's copy holds only in-frame clones and misses some; the assay was immunoSEQ multiplex PCR. The table shows 90,000 to 150,000 clones, with about nine tenths occurring only once. This chain uses TRBV19 with TRBJ1-5; D perhaps matches TRBD1 (6 bases). This receptor was taken from an adult in good health. Sequencing was performed on peripheral blood, taken on day 0 of AZD1222 vaccination. The CDR3 is CASTIAGANQPQHF. CDR3 bases: TGTGCCAGTACCATAGCAGGGGCCAATCAGCCCCAGCATTTT. The whole variable domain, filled in from reference TRBV19 and TRBJ1-5, reads DGGITQSPKYLFRKEGQNVTLSCEQNLNHDAMYWYRQDPGQGLRLIYYSQIVNDFQKGDIAEGYSVSREKKESFPLTVTSAQKNPTAFYLCASTIAGANQPQHFGDGTRLSIL.